This TCR beta chain comes out of a study of cytomegalovirus exposure and HLA in healthy donors. Study results and caveats: The classifier reportedly diagnosed cytomegalovirus status with high specificity and sensitivity.

The PCR was carried out with 60 Vbeta primers and 13 Jbeta primers. Data came from immunoSEQ multiplex PCR; TCRdb stores just in-frame clones and leaves some out. The sample carries 150,000 to 200,000 clones, roughly 86% recorded once. V trimming: 6 bases; J trimming: 3 bases; junction bases outside the gene matches: 3. This CDR3 has 13 amino acids. Per germline, CDR1 MNHNY and CDR2 SVGAGI (reference sequence). This clone was observed a few times. The antigen remains unidentified. The receptor comes from a girl aged 10 to 17 in good health and CMV-seropositive. V gene TRBV6-6 combines with J gene TRBJ1-1, with 8 bases that match TRBD1. The specimen was PBMCs. For the CDR3, the DNA is TGTGCCAGCAGGTACAGGGGGTACACTGAAGCTTTCTTT. The encoded protein is CASRYRGYTEAFF.